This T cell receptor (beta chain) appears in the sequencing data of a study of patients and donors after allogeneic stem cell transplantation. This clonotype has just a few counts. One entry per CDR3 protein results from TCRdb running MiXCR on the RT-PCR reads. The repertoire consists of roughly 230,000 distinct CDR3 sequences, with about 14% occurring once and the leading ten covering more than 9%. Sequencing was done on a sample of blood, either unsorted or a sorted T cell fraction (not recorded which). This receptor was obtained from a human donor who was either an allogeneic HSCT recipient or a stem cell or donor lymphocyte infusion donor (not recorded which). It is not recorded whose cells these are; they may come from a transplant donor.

This CDR3 reads CSARIPGGAAEAFF. CDR3 sequence (DNA): TGCAGTGCTCGAATTCCGGGCGGGGCGGCTGAAGCTTTCTTT. The genes are TRBV20-1 and TRBJ1-1; D is perhaps TRBD1 (5 bases). V lost 5 bases to trimming and J lost 6 bases, with 19 bases between them. The CDR3 spans 14 residues. Germline V CDR1 and CDR2: DFQATT, SNEGSKA (reference sequence).